The 19 T cell receptor beta chains listed next were all sequenced from one sample in a study of OX40 agonist ivuxolimab in advanced cancers. TCRdb's table, derived via immunoSEQ multiplex PCR, lists solely in-frame clones and lacks some. The sample consists of tens of thousands of clones, roughly 90% of them appearing once. The input for sequencing was CD4+ or CD8+ T cells sorted from blood, taken in a trial of the OX40 agonist ivuxolimab. The receptors originated from an adult with an advanced solid tumor such as melanoma, head and neck, liver or kidney cancer.

The gene calls are TRBV5-1 and TRBJ2-1; D is unresolved. Per the germline V gene, CDR1 is SGHRS and CDR2 is YFSETQ. The CDR3 is made up of 11 amino acids. The germline V and J ends were trimmed by 4 bases and 7 bases, with 6 bases remaining between them. The chain's CDR3 is CASSRVNEQFF. In DNA, the CDR3 is TGCGCCAGCAGCCGGGTGAATGAGCAGTTCTTC. The entire variable domain, with the rest obtained from reference TRBV5-1 and TRBJ2-1, is as follows: KAGVTQTPRYLIKTRGQQVTLSCSPISGHRSVSWYQQTPGQGLQFLFEYFSETQRNKGNFPGRFSGRQFSNSRSEMNVSTLELGDSALYLCASSRVNEQFFGPGTRLTVL.

This sequence joins TRBV7-9 and TRBJ2-3; D not certain. The V end lost 5 bases, the J end lost 2 bases, and 11 bases lay between the germline ends. The CDR3 is 14 amino acids. CDR1 SEHNR and CDR2 FQNEAQ come from the germline V gene (reference sequence). The CDR3 here is CASSPASYTDTQYF. In nucleotides, the CDR3 is TGTGCCAGCAGCCCCGCTAGTTACACAGATACGCAGTATTTT.

The genes are TRBV7-8 and TRBJ2-7; no reliable D call. This CDR3 spans 13 amino acids. The V end lost 5 bases, the J end lost 7 bases, and 15 bases lay between the germline ends. From germline, CDR1 is SGHVS and CDR2 FQNEAQ. The CDR3 here is CASSPLTGQEQYF. As DNA, the CDR3 is TGTGCCAGCAGCCCCCTGACTGGGCAGGAGCAGTACTTC.

This rearrangement joins TRBV30 to TRBJ2-7, with D perhaps matching TRBD1 (5 bases). V lost 0 bases and J 4 bases, leaving 13 bases between the germline ends. Germline V gene data show CDR1 as GTSNPN and CDR2 as SVGIG (reference sequence). The CDR3 runs to 14 residues. The CDR3 spells CAWSVGQGVYEQYF. CDR3 coding DNA: TGTGCCTGGAGTGTAGGACAAGGGGTTTACGAGCAGTACTTC.

The chain recombines TRBV5-1 with TRBJ2-7; perhaps D is TRBD1 or TRBD2 (5 bases each). The germline gives CDR1 SGHRS, CDR2 YFSETQ. The V gene lost 6 bases and the J gene lost 4 bases, with 26 bases spanning the gap. The CDR3 has 17 residues. The CDR3 nucleotides are TGCGCCAGCACCCCGGAACCTTCTCCGGGACGGAGGTACGAGCAGTACTTC. Protein: CASTPEPSPGRRYEQYF.

The V gene is TRBV21-1, the J gene TRBJ1-2; whether TRBD1, the table's D call, matches the DNA was not checked. TRBV21-1 is recorded as a pseudogene. CDR3 length equals 16 residues. As DNA, the CDR3 is TGTGCCAGCAGCAACAGGGGGCGTACGAGGAACTATGGCTACACCTTC. Translated: CASSNRGRTRNYGYTF.

V and J are TRBV30 and TRBJ2-1; 10 bases fit TRBD2. Per germline, CDR1 GTSNPN and CDR2 SVGIG (reference sequence). This CDR3 has 15 residues. Germline trimming cut 4 bases from V and 3 bases from J; bases unmatched to any gene: 6. CDR3: CAWIPSGGLYNEQFF. The CDR3 DNA is TGTGCCTGGATCCCTAGCGGGGGTCTCTACAATGAGCAGTTCTTC.

The CDR3 DNA reads as TGTGCCAGCAGAAGGACTAGCGGGACGACCGGGGAGCTGTTTTTT. This codes for CASRRTSGTTGELFF. The V call is TRBV2, the J call TRBJ2-2, with 12 bases fitting TRBD2. CDR1 and CDR2 from the germline V gene are SNHLY and FYNNEI. The V segment lost 6 bases and the J segment 5 bases; nucleotides outside the gene matches: 4. CDR3 length equals 15 residues.

Turning to this clone: Other nucleotide sequences from this sample produce the same CDR3. The chain joins TRBV6-1 to TRBJ1-6, with D perhaps TRBD1 (5 bases). CDR3 length equals 17 residues. CDR1 and CDR2 (germline): MNHNS, SASEGT. The ends were cut back, 1 base at V and 0 bases at J, with 10 bases in the middle. The CDR3 DNA is TGTGCCAGCAGTGAAGTCGGGGGGAGCTCCTATAATTCACCCCTCCACTTT. Its translation: CASSEVGGSSYNSPLHF.

The chain is built from TRBV7-9 and TRBJ2-5; TRBD1 matches 7 bases. The CDR3 sequence is 12 residues long. CDR1 is SEHNR and CDR2 is FQNEAQ in the germline V gene (reference sequence). V was clipped by 7 bases and J by 9 bases; unmatched bases: 8. The CDR3 DNA sequence: TGTGCCAGCACCCTGGGGCAGGGGGCCCAGTACTTC. Translated, it gives CASTLGQGAQYF.

The chain is built from TRBV5-4 and TRBJ2-7, with D hard to call. Germline V gene data show CDR1 as SGHNT and CDR2 as YYREEE (reference sequence). V lost 4 bases and J lost 3, with 11 bases in between. The CDR3 consists of 13 residues. The CDR3 reads CASSQGQNYEQYF. CDR3 coding DNA: TGTGCCAGCAGCCAAGGGCAGAACTACGAGCAGTACTTC. Full variable domain (rest looked up from reference TRBV5-4 and TRBJ2-7): ETGVTQSPTHLIKTRGQQVTLRCSSQSGHNTVSWYQQALGQGPQFIFQYYREEENGRGNFPPRFSGLQFPNYSSELNVNALELDDSALYLCASSQGQNYEQYFGPGTRLTVT.

This rearrangement joins TRBV7-9 to TRBJ1-6, with D perhaps matching TRBD1 (5 bases). The CDR3 contains 16 residues. V lost 0 bases to trimming and J lost 7 bases, with 13 bases between them. The germline V gene has CDR1 SEHNR and CDR2 FQNEAQ (reference sequence). The CDR3: CASSLAPGGTNSPLHF. In nucleotides, the CDR3 is TGTGCCAGCAGCTTAGCGCCGGGCGGGACGAATTCACCCCTCCACTTT.

The chain couples TRBV19 to TRBJ2-2; 7 bases line up with TRBD1. Trimming removed 7 bases from V and 1 base from J; junction bases left unmatched: 12. The germline V gene has CDR1 LNHDA and CDR2 SQIVND (reference sequence). This CDR3 region has 17 residues. This chain's CDR3 is CASIPNGGQRNTGELFF. For the CDR3, the DNA is TGTGCCAGTATCCCGAATGGGGGACAGCGGAACACCGGGGAGCTGTTTTTT.

This sequence joins TRBV7-8 and TRBJ2-7, with unresolved D. The J call may be wrong; the DNA end is better matched by TRBJ2-1. This CDR3 region has 11 residues. Germline-derived CDR1 and CDR2 are SGHVS and FQNEAQ. CDR3 region: CASSLYDKQFF. DNA for the CDR3: TGTGCCAGCAGCTTATATGATAAGCAGTTCTTC.

A few counts support this clone. J is TRBJ2-5 and V is TRBV7-2; D call uncertain. The CDR3 runs to 13 residues. CDR1 is SGHTA and CDR2 is FQGNSA in the germline V gene. The V end was cut by 2 bases, the J end by 5 bases, with 9 bases between. DNA for the CDR3: TGTGCCAGCAGCTTACGTAGAAGGGAGACCCAGTACTTC. This codes for CASSLRRRETQYF. The full variable domain, completed using reference TRBV7-2 and TRBJ2-5, is GAGVSQSPSNKVTEKGKDVELRCDPISGHTALYWYRQSLGQGLEFLIYFQGNSAPDKSGLPSDRFSAERTGGSVSTLTIQRTQQEDSAVYLCASSLRRRETQYFGPGTRLLVL.

The chain is built from TRBV7-6 and TRBJ2-7; 7 bases line up with TRBD1. V lost 3 bases, J lost 3 bases, and 5 bases stayed unmatched. This CDR3 is 14 amino acids long. CDR1 and CDR2 from the germline V gene are SGHVS and FNYEAQ. The DNA of the CDR3 is TGTGCCAGCAGCTTCAGACAGGGAGACTACGAGCAGTACTTC. It encodes CASSFRQGDYEQYF.

This clone appeared once. The V call is TRBV6-4, the J call TRBJ1-1, with 11 nucleotides matching TRBD1. Looked up from germline, CDR1 is MRHNA and CDR2 is SNTAGT. CDR3 length equals 15 residues. V lost 5 bases and J lost 4; bases outside the gene matches: 6. Written as DNA, the CDR3 is TGTGCCAGCAGTCCGGGACAGGGGGTTCTCACTGAAGCTTTCTTT. This sequence encodes CASSPGQGVLTEAFF.

V is TRBV5-1 and J is TRBJ2-1; 7 bases are shared with TRBD1. Germline lookup yields CDR1 SGHRS and CDR2 YFSETQ. The length of the CDR3 is 14 residues. V shed 7 bases and J 4 bases; nucleotides not matched to a gene: 8. CDR3 coding DNA: TGCGCCAGCGAACCGGGACAGTCATACAATGAGCAGTTCTTC. It yields the protein CASEPGQSYNEQFF.

V usage is TRBV18 and J usage is TRBJ2-5; D gene uncertain. Looked up from germline, CDR1 is KGHSH and CDR2 is LQKENI. The CDR3 runs to 14 residues. Trimming removed 0 bases at V and 4 bases at J, with 9 bases between. CDR3 protein: CASSPPGSTETQYF. The CDR3 DNA reads TGTGCCAGCTCACCACCGGGTTCTACAGAGACCCAGTACTTC.